This is a list of T cell receptor beta chains from one sample in a study of shared clonotypes between healthy human individuals. The method was immunoSEQ multiplex PCR; TCRdb's version includes in-frame clones alone and lacks a portion of them. The sample contains over 2,000,000 clones, just under 95% of which appear only once. Sequencing input: naive CD8+ T cells from PBMCs. These receptors all stem from a man aged 18 to 30 in good health. Some clones in this sample may be carry-over from other donors' samples. Both conserved end residues are part of each CDR3. The D gene is left open where the match is weak. Clone size is not always given. Where it is, it says once, few, many or a class for expanded clones.

>TRBV5-5|TRBJ1-2|NA|TRBD1
TGTGCCAGCAGCTTACAGGGGACCAACTATGGCTACACCTTC
CASSLQGTNYGYTF
>TRBV4-3|TRBJ2-2|NA|TRBD2
TGCGCCAGCAGCCAGGGGACTAGCGGGTACACCGGGGAGCTGTTTTTT
CASSQGTSGYTGELFF
>TRBV4-1|TRBJ2-1|NA|TRBD2
TGCGCCAGCAGCCGCCCGACTAGCGGGAGTTACAATGAGCAGTTCTTC
CASSRPTSGSYNEQFF
>TRBV19|TRBJ1-5|once|TRBD1
TGTGCCAGTAGAGCAGACAGGGGGATCGGTCAGCCCCAGCATTTT
CASRADRGIGQPQHF
>TRBV19|TRBJ1-5|once|NA
TGTGCCAGTAGTAGGACCGATAGCAATCAGCCCCAGCATTTT
CASSRTDSNQPQHF
>TRBV4-2|TRBJ2-7|NA|NA
TGTGCCAGCAGCAAAGATAGCGGATCCCCCTACGAGCAGTACTTC
CASSKDSGSPYEQYF
>TRBV4-3|TRBJ2-4|NA|TRBD1
TGCGCCAGCAGCCGGCATACGAGGACAGGGATAGAAATGGCCAAAAACATTCAGTACTTC
CASSRHTRTGIEMAKNIQYF
>TRBV10-3|TRBJ2-7|NA|NA
TGTGCCATCAGTGAAGACAGACCCTACGAGCAGTACTTC
CAISEDRPYEQYF
>TRBV7-9|TRBJ2-3|NA|TRBD2
TGTGCCAGCAGCGCCCCGAAGCGGGGGGGCACAGATACGCAGTATTTT
CASSAPKRGGTDTQYF
>TRBV12-5|TRBJ2-2|NA|NA
TGTGCTAGTGGTTCGGGCCCCCCTACAGGTCAGAACACCGGGGAGCTGTTTTTT
CASGSGPPTGQNTGELFF
>TRBV7-9|TRBJ2-1|NA|NA
TGTGCCAGCAGCCAAGGGTCGGCGGGATACAATGAGCAGTTCTTC
CASSQGSAGYNEQFF
>TRBV7-9|TRBJ1-6|NA|NA
TGTGCCAGCAGCTTAGTAGGAGATTACAATTCACCCCTCCACTTT
CASSLVGDYNSPLHF
>TRBV7-2|TRBJ2-1|NA|NA
TGTGCCAGCAGCGACGCTCTCCGGCCCCGAGGCTACAATGAGCAGTTCTTC
CASSDALRPRGYNEQFF
>TRBV7-9|TRBJ2-1|once|NA
TGTGCCAGCAGCCCCCCCGTCTTTAGGGAGGTCGCCTACAATGAGCAGTTCTTC
CASSPPVFREVAYNEQFF
>TRBV4-1|TRBJ1-1|NA|NA
TGCGCCAGCAGCCAAACAGGGAGCGCTTTCTTT
CASSQTGSAFF
>TRBV9|TRBJ2-7|NA|NA
TGTGCCAGCAGCAACCCGATGGGACGAGAGCAGTACTTC
CASSNPMGREQYF
>TRBV6-5|TRBJ1-1|once|NA
TGTGCCAGCAGTTACTCGAGGTCCCTTAACACTGAAGCTTTCTTT
CASSYSRSLNTEAFF
>TRBV28|TRBJ1-4|NA|NA
TGTGCCAGCAGTTTTAAATTGATCGCAACTAATGAAAAACTGTTTTTT
CASSFKLIATNEKLFF
>TRBV9|TRBJ2-7|NA|TRBD2
TGTGCCAGCAGCGTAGTGCCTAGCGGGCCTCGCTCCTACGAGCAGTACTTC
CASSVVPSGPRSYEQYF
>TRBV7-9|TRBJ2-5|NA|NA
TGTGCCAGCAGCATGCCGGACCGAAGAAAACAAGAGACCCAGTACTTC
CASSMPDRRKQETQYF
>TRBV7-9|TRBJ1-1|NA|TRBD1
TGTGCCAGCAACCCAGGGGGGCGCGGACTGAACACTGAAGCTTTCTTT
CASNPGGRGLNTEAFF
>TRBV6-4|TRBJ1-5|NA|NA
TGTGCTAAACTAACACTGGGGACAACGTCCCAGCCCCAGCATTTT
CAKLTLGTTSQPQHF
>TRBV5-6|TRBJ1-1|NA|TRBD1
TGTGCCAGCAGCTTGGCAGGGGGCGAGGCCGAAGCTTTCTTT
CASSLAGGEAEAFF
>TRBV29-1|TRBJ1-1|few|NA
TGCAGCGTTGTAGACGGATTGAACACTGAAGCTTTCTTT
CSVVDGLNTEAFF
>TRBV27|TRBJ2-7|NA|NA
TGTGCCAGCAGTTTATTCGGCGACTCCTACGAGCAGTACTTC
CASSLFGDSYEQYF
>TRBV4-1|TRBJ2-1|NA|TRBD2
TGCGCCAGCAGCCAATTAGCGGGCACCTACAATGAGCAGTTCTTC
CASSQLAGTYNEQFF
>TRBV19|TRBJ1-1|NA|TRBD1
TGTGCCAGTAGTATAACCCGCACAGGGGTGATGAACACTGAAGCTTTCTTT
CASSITRTGVMNTEAFF
>TRBV28|TRBJ2-7|NA|TRBD2
TGTGCCAGCAGTTTGGTTGGGACTAGCGGGAGCTACGAGCAGTACTTC
CASSLVGTSGSYEQYF
>TRBV5-8|TRBJ1-2|once|NA
TGTGCCAGCAGCCCACGGGACCCATTCGGTGGCGGCTACACCTTC
CASSPRDPFGGGYTF
>TRBV7-2|TRBJ2-2|NA|NA
TGTGCCAGCAGCTTGCCCCGATGGGGTCGTCGCACCGGGGAGCTGTTTTTT
CASSLPRWGRRTGELFF
>TRBV28|TRBJ2-7|NA|NA
TGTGCCAGCAGTCCAGCGCTTTTCGGGGGCGAGCAGTACTTC
CASSPALFGGEQYF
>TRBV7-8|TRBJ2-1|NA|TRBD2
TGTGCCAGCAGCCTAGCGGGAGGGCCCTACAATGAGCAGTTCTTC
CASSLAGGPYNEQFF
>TRBV11-2|TRBJ2-7|NA|NA
TGTGCCAGCAGCTTAGAGAATTGGGGTCCTGGCATGGAGCAGTACTTC
CASSLENWGPGMEQYF
>TRBV4-3|TRBJ2-1|NA|TRBD2
TGCGCCAGCAGCCGCTTACTAGCGGTATACAATGAGCAGTTCTTC
CASSRLLAVYNEQFF
>TRBV27|TRBJ1-4|NA|TRBD1
TGTGCCAGCAGCTCGGACAGGGGAGGTGAAAAACTGTTTTTT
CASSSDRGGEKLFF
>TRBV12-5|TRBJ2-1|NA|NA
TGTGCTAGTGGTGAAGACTGGGGCTCCTACAATGAGCAGTTCTTC
CASGEDWGSYNEQFF
>TRBV6-1|TRBJ2-2|NA|NA
TGTGCCAGCAGTGAAATAAGGACTGCCGGGGAGCTGTTTTTT
CASSEIRTAGELFF
>TRBV14|TRBJ2-1|NA|NA
TGTGCCAGCAGCCAGCTAGCGACCCTTCGGAATGAGCAGTTCTTC
CASSQLATLRNEQFF
>TRBV11-2|TRBJ2-7|NA|TRBD2
TGTGCCAGCAGCTTAGGTAGCGGGAGGGGAATTAACTCCTACGAGCAGTACTTC
CASSLGSGRGINSYEQYF